The source of this T cell receptor beta chain is a study of T-cell memory formation after mild COVID-19. 5'RACE primed from the constant segment yielded TCR alpha and TCR beta cDNA libraries bearing sample barcodes and UMIs. TCRdb reanalysed the 5' RACE reads using MiXCR and keeps one entry per CDR3 protein. The data show around 420,000 distinct CDR3 sequences, around 24% seen once. As regards this clonotype: Antigen specificity is unknown.

The V gene lost 8 bases and the J gene lost 5 bases, with 9 bases spanning the gap. This CDR3 comprises 11 residues. Study-level points and caveats: Cross-reactive memory apparently joined, as some responding clones appeared in pre-infection memory.

The receptor was derived from an adult woman who had mild COVID-19 (a few samples of this study predate the infection). Cell type and time point are not known. The chain couples TRBV12-3 or TRBV12-4 to TRBJ1-2; D is unresolved. Sequenced input: PBMCs or a T cell subset sorted from them (not recorded which). The CDR3 reads CASSKQYGYTF. CDR3 coding DNA: TGTGCCAGCTCTAAACAATATGGCTACACCTTC.